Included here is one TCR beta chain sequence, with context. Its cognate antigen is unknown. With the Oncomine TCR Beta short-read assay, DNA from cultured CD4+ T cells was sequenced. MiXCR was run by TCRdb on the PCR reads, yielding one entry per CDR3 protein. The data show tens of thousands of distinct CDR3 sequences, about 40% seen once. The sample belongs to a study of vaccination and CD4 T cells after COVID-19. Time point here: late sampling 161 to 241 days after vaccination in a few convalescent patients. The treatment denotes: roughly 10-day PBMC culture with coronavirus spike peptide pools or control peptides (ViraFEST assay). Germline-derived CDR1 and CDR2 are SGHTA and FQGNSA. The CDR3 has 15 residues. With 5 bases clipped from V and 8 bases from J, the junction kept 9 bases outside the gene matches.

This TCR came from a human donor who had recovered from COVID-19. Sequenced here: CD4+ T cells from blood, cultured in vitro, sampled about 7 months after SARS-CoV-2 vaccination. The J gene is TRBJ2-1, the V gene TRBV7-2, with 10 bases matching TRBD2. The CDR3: CASSTGGLAVDEQFF. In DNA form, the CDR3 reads TGTGCCAGCAGCACCGGCGGACTAGCGGTCGATGAGCAGTTCTTC.